Listed here are 24 T cell receptor beta chains from one sample, sequenced in a study of T cells in Graves' hyperthyroidism and ophthalmopathy. TCR beta CDR3 sequences were amplified from RNA transcripts. Carried out on the TCR CDR3, a first-round RT-PCR used the HTBI primer set. TCRdb re-called the multiplex PCR reads with MiXCR, one entry per CDR3 protein. Among 400,000 to 550,000 distinct CDR3 sequences listed, approximately 25% were seen once. Sequencing was performed on blood. The receptors derive from a young woman with Graves' ophthalmopathy.

The rearrangement joins TRBV12-3 or TRBV12-4 to TRBJ1-2; D remains unclear. The ends were cut back, 3 bases at V and 7 bases at J, with 18 bases in the middle. This CDR3 contains 15 residues. CDR3 coding DNA: TGTGCCAGCAGTTTTTCAGGAACGACGTTACGTGGCTACACCTTC. Translated, it gives CASSFSGTTLRGYTF.

In this sample, this clonotype turned up many times. This chain uses TRBV28 with TRBJ1-5; weak D call: TRBD1 (6 bases). From germline, CDR1 is MDHEN and CDR2 SYDVKM. The V end was cut by 8 bases, the J end by 6 bases, with 20 bases between. The CDR3 totals 15 residues. CDR3 bases: TGTGCCAGCGGGGGGGCAGGGTGGCTCCCTCAGCCCCAGCATTTT. Translation gives CASGGAGWLPQPQHF.

At least ten counts were recorded for this clonotype. V is TRBV20-1 and J is TRBJ1-1; D is unresolved. Germline V gene sequence: CDR1 DFQATT, CDR2 SNEGSKA (reference sequence). The CDR3 is 13 amino acids. Trimming took 3 bases from V and 7 from J, leaving 15 bases between them. The CDR3 reads CSARTPGPLEAFF. In nucleotides, the CDR3 is TGCAGTGCTAGGACCCCCGGGCCGCTTGAAGCTTTCTTT.

This clonotype was counted only a few times. The chain employs TRBV4-2 and TRBJ1-1; tentatively, D is TRBD1 (5 bases). CDR1 and CDR2 from the germline V gene are LGHNA and YNFKEQ. The CDR3 is made up of 15 amino acids. Trimming cost V 1 base and J 0 bases, with 9 bases left between them. CDR3 residues: CASSQGAGVNTEAFF. CDR3 sequence (DNA): TGTGCCAGCAGCCAAGGGGCGGGGGTGAACACTGAAGCTTTCTTT.

This chain joins TRBV30 and TRBJ1-1; D not resolved. Germline assignment: CDR1 GTSNPN and CDR2 SVGIG (reference sequence). This CDR3 region has 11 residues. Trimming removed 3 bases at V and 7 bases at J, with 9 bases between. The CDR3 region is CAWRLSYEAFF. Here the CDR3 DNA reads TGTGCCTGGAGGCTCAGCTATGAAGCTTTCTTT.

This clonotype has a count of ten or more. The chain is built from TRBV20-1 and TRBJ2-4; the D gene could be TRBD1 or TRBD2 (5 bases each). V lost 1 base and J 2 bases, leaving 6 bases between the germline ends. The CDR3 sequence is 13 residues long. Germline V gene sequence: CDR1 DFQATT, CDR2 SNEGSKA (reference sequence). The CDR3 sequence is CSARGGSKNIQYF. The CDR3 DNA follows: TGCAGTGCTAGAGGGGGGTCCAAAAACATTCAGTACTTC.

This clonotype has a count of ten or more. This chain joins TRBV14 and TRBJ2-7; possible D gene TRBD1, 5 bases. Between the trimmed V and J ends, which lost 3 bases and 2 bases, there was a span of 14 bases. The CDR3 consists of 15 residues. Germline values: CDR1 SGHDN, CDR2 FVKESK. The CDR3 loop reads CASSHAGHAAYEQYF. Here the CDR3 DNA reads TGTGCCAGCAGCCACGCAGGACATGCTGCCTACGAGCAGTACTTC.

Details on this clonotype: At one of its ends the junction is not consistent with the germline gene, which may arise from a read error. The chain employs TRBV11-2 and TRBJ1-1; TRBD1 might be the D (5 bases). The CDR3 has 11 residues. The germline gives CDR1 SGHAT, CDR2 FQNNGV. The CDR3 DNA follows: TGTGCCAGCAAGTCAAGGGGAAAACTTCTCTTT. Amino acids: CASKSRGKLLF. Based on the CDR3 plus reference TRBV11-2 and TRBJ1-1, the full variable domain is EAGVAQSPRYKIIEKRQSVAFWCNPISGHATLYWYQQILGQGPKLLIQFQNNGVVDDSQLPKDRFSAERLKGVDSTLKIQPAKLEDSAVYLCASKSRGKLLFGQGTRLTVV.

This clonotype has a count of ten or more. The chain links TRBV12-3 or TRBV12-4 to TRBJ1-5, with 7 bases that match TRBD1. V was pared by 5 bases and J by 5 bases, with 6 bases of the junction left unmatched. CDR3 length: 14 residues. CDR3 in amino acids: CASSADRADQPQHF. The CDR3 DNA sequence: TGTGCCAGCAGTGCCGACAGGGCGGATCAGCCCCAGCATTTT.

This clonotype was detected ten times or more. The junction differs from germline at one of its ends, possibly a read error. V usage is TRBV12-3 or TRBV12-4 and J usage is TRBJ2-6, with D unclear. The CDR3 runs 15 residues. CDR3 residues: CASSLALSEANVLTF. Here the CDR3 DNA reads TGTGCCAGCAGTTTAGCGCTCTCTGAGGCCAACGTCCTGACTTTC.

This clonotype has a count of ten or more. V gene TRBV24-1 combines with J gene TRBJ1-2, with D possibly being TRBD1 (6 bases). CDR3 length: 12 residues. In germline, CDR1 is KGHDR, CDR2 SFDVKD. V was cut by 6 bases and J by 8 bases, with 12 bases left in between. In DNA form, the CDR3 reads TGTGCCACCAGTACCTCAGGGGAGGGCTACACCTTC. As protein: CATSTSGEGYTF.

This clonotype was observed at least ten times. J is TRBJ2-5 and V is TRBV6-5; TRBD2 matches 8 bases. Germline values: CDR1 MNHEY, CDR2 SVGAGI. This CDR3 is 15 amino acids long. V lost 10 bases and J lost 5; bases outside the gene matches: 15. CDR3 DNA: TGTGCCACCCCGGGACTAGAGAATAGAATGGAGACCCAGTACTTC. This gives the protein CATPGLENRMETQYF.

This chain links TRBV6-1 with TRBJ2-5; D is ambiguous. V lost 8 bases, J lost 6 bases, and 4 bases lay in between. The CDR3 is 9 amino acids. Germline assignment: CDR1 MNHNS and CDR2 SASEGT. In nucleotides, the CDR3 is TGTGCCAGCGGCCAGACCCAGTACTTC. Protein sequence: CASGQTQYF.

This clonotype was detected ten times or more. CDR3 nucleotide sequence: TGTGCCAGCAGCTTAAAGACTCCTTCCGAAGCTTTCTTT. Its protein product is CASSLKTPSEAFF. The chain is built from TRBV11-2 and TRBJ1-1; no clear D. The CDR3 extends over 13 amino acids. Trimming pared 2 bases from V and 8 bases from J, leaving 12 bases between. Germline V CDR1 and CDR2: SGHAT, FQNNGV.

The chain joins TRBV28 to TRBJ2-7, with D possibly TRBD2 on 5 matching bases. Germline V gives CDR1 MDHEN, CDR2 SYDVKM. The V end was cut by 4 bases, the J end by 2 bases, with 12 bases between. The CDR3 length is 14 residues. The CDR3 loop is CASSSFRGAYEQYF. In DNA form, the CDR3 reads TGTGCCAGCAGTTCCTTCCGGGGAGCCTACGAGCAGTACTTC. Looking up the rest from reference TRBV28 and TRBJ2-7 gives the full variable domain: DVKVTQSSRYLVKRTGEKVFLECVQDMDHENMFWYRQDPGLGLRLIYFSYDVKMKEKGDIPEGYSVSREKKERFSLILESASTNQTSMYLCASSSFRGAYEQYFGPGTRLTVT.

This clonotype has ten or more counts. The chain has TRBV4-1 and TRBJ1-2, with a tentative D call TRBD1 (5 bases). This CDR3 has 15 amino acids. Trimming took 3 bases from V and 2 from J, leaving 13 bases between them. The germline V gene has CDR1 MGHRA and CDR2 YSYEKL. The CDR3, as DNA: TGCGCCAGCAGCCAGCCCGGGACGGAGAACTATGGCTACACCTTC. Its protein is CASSQPGTENYGYTF.

The genes are TRBV19 and TRBJ2-1; no firm D call. Germline V gene lookup returns CDR1 LNHDA and CDR2 SQIVND (reference sequence). Deletions cut 0 bases from V and 5 bases from J, with 2 bases between. The CDR3 totals 12 residues. CDR3 DNA sequence: TGTGCCAGTAGTATAGAGGACAATGAGCAGTTCTTC. Its translation is CASSIEDNEQFF. Together with reference TRBV19 and TRBJ2-1, the CDR3 gives the full variable domain: DGGITQSPKYLFRKEGQNVTLSCEQNLNHDAMYWYRQDPGQGLRLIYYSQIVNDFQKGDIAEGYSVSREKKESFPLTVTSAQKNPTAFYLCASSIEDNEQFFGPGTRLTVL.

About this clonotype: Sequence at one end of the junction differs from germline and may be a read error. This chain joins TRBV6-2 or TRBV6-3 and TRBJ2-7; no clear D gene. CDR3 length equals 13 residues. Looked up from germline, CDR1 is MNHEY and CDR2 is SVGEGT. The CDR3 coding sequence is TGTGCCAGCACTTACAACGCGGCCTACGAGCAGTACTTC. It codes for CASTYNAAYEQYF.

This clonotype was counted ten times or more. The chain joins TRBV7-9 to TRBJ1-1; unclear D gene. The germline V gene has CDR1 SEHNR and CDR2 FQNEAQ (reference sequence). The V end was cut by 1 base, the J end by 0 bases, with 9 bases between. The CDR3 loop spans 15 amino acids. The CDR3 loop reads CASSLVGPMNTEAFF. The CDR3 DNA reads as TGTGCCAGCAGCTTAGTAGGACCGATGAACACTGAAGCTTTCTTT. Together with reference TRBV7-9 and TRBJ1-1, the CDR3 gives the full variable domain: DTGVSQNPRHKITKRGQNVTFRCDPISEHNRLYWYRQTLGQGPEFLTYFQNEAQLEKSRLLSDRFSAERPKGSFSTLEIQRTEQGDSAMYLCASSLVGPMNTEAFFGQGTRLTVV.

About this clonotype: One junction end does not reproduce the germline sequence, and a read error may be involved. The chain is built from TRBV6-1 and TRBJ1-5; D unclear. The CDR3 runs to 13 residues. The germline CDR1 and CDR2 sequences are MNHNS and SASEGT. In nucleotides, the CDR3 is TGTGTCAGCAGTGAACGCGAGAATCAGCCCCAGCATTTT. Protein sequence: CVSSERENQPQHF.

In its sample, this clonotype was seen many times. The chain couples TRBV4-3 to TRBJ1-5; D uncertain. The ends were cut back, 0 bases at V and 7 bases at J, with 16 bases in the middle. The germline CDR1 and CDR2 sequences are LGHNA and YSLEER. The CDR3 contains 16 residues. This CDR3 reads CASSQDFSPLRQPQHF. The CDR3 DNA follows: TGCGCCAGCAGCCAAGACTTTTCCCCATTGCGACAGCCCCAGCATTTT.

The chain has TRBV6-4 and TRBJ1-1; D possibly corresponds to TRBD1 (5 bases). V was cut by 9 bases and J by 6 bases, with 17 bases left in between. Germline V gene data show CDR1 as MRHNA and CDR2 as SNTAGT. This CDR3 has 13 amino acids. CDR3 residues: CASSFRERAEAFF. The CDR3 DNA sequence: TGTGCCAGTTCCTTCAGGGAAAGGGCTGAAGCTTTCTTT.

This clonotype was seen ten or more times. The J gene is TRBJ2-5, the V gene TRBV6-5, with 9 bases matching TRBD1. V lost 4 bases, J lost 4 bases, and 7 bases stayed unmatched. The CDR3 is 15 residues long. CDR1 and CDR2 from the germline V gene are MNHEY and SVGAGI. For the CDR3, the DNA is TGTGCCAGCAGTTTGGACAGGGGTTATTTAGAGACCCAGTACTTC. Its translation: CASSLDRGYLETQYF.

This sequence joins TRBV6-2 or TRBV6-3 and TRBJ2-7; D might be TRBD2 (6 bases). Germline loops: CDR1 MNHEY, CDR2 SVGEGT. V was clipped by 6 bases and J by 5 bases, with 20 bases between them. This CDR3 spans 15 amino acids. The chain's CDR3 is CASRNIKAGLDEQYF. As DNA, the CDR3 is TGTGCCAGCAGAAATATCAAGGCGGGGCTGGACGAGCAGTACTTC.